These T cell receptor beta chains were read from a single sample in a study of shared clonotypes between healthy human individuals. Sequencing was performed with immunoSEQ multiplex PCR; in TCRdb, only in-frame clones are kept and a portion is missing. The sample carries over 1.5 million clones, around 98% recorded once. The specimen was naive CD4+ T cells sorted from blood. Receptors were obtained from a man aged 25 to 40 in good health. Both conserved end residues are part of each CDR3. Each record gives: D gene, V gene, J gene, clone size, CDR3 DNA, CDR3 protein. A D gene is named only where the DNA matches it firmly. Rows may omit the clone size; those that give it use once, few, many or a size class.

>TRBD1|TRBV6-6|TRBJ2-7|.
TGTGCCAGCCGAGAGACAGGGAGCTACGAGCAGTACTTC
CASRETGSYEQYF
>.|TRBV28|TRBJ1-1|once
TGTGCCACCTCCCCACAGGGCGGATCTTTCTTT
CATSPQGGSFF
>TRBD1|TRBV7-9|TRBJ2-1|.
TGTGCCAGCAGCTTAGGGGACAGGGTAAATGAGCAGTTCTTC
CASSLGDRVNEQFF
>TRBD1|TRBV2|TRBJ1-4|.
TGTGCCTCTTCGAGGACAGGGAATGAAAAACTGTTTTTT
CASSRTGNEKLFF
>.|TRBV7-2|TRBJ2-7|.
TGTGCCAGCAGCTCCCGAGGGCAGGATCGATCCTACGAGCAGTACTTC
CASSSRGQDRSYEQYF
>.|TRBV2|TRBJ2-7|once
TGTGCCCTGGGGGCCTACGAGCAGTACTTC
CALGAYEQYF
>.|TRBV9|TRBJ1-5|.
TGTGCCAGCAGCGGTCACGGATATAGCAATCAGCCCCAGCATTTT
CASSGHGYSNQPQHF
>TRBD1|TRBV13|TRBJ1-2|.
TGTGCCAGCAGCTTACGTAGGGGGCGGTTCTATGGCTACACCTTC
CASSLRRGRFYGYTF
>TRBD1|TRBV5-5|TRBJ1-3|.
TGTGCCAGCAGCCGGACAGGGTCGGGCTCTGGAAACACCATATATTTT
CASSRTGSGSGNTIYF
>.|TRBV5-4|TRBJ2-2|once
TGTGCCAGCAGCTCGAGGAACGGGGAGCTGTTTTTT
CASSSRNGELFF
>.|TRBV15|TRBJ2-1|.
TGTGCCACCAGCAGAGATCACCCTAATGAGCAGTTCTTC
CATSRDHPNEQFF
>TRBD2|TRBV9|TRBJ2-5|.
TGTGCCAGCAGCCCCCAGCGGGAGGAGAGAACCCAGTACTTC
CASSPQREERTQYF
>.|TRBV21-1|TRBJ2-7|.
TGTGCCAGCAGTAAACCAACAGGGAGGGGGTTATACGAGCAGTACTTC
CASSKPTGRGLYEQYF
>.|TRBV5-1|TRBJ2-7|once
TGCGCCAGCAGCCTTGGGGCGGGGCGTAGAAACGAGCAGTACTTC
CASSLGAGRRNEQYF
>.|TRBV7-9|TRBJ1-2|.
TGTGCCAGCAGCTCCCGAGTAGGCTACACCTTC
CASSSRVGYTF
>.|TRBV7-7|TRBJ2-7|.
TGTGCCAGCAGCTTAGGAGGAGGTTCCTACGAGCAGTACTTC
CASSLGGGSYEQYF
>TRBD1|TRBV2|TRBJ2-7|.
TGTGCCAGCAGGCAGGGGGCGCTACTTGTAGCCTACGAGCAGTACTTC
CASRQGALLVAYEQYF
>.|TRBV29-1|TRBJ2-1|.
TGCAGCGTGGGGGACTGGTACTACAATGAGCAGTTCTTC
CSVGDWYYNEQFF
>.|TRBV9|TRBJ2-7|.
TGTGCCAGCAGCGTTGCACAGGGTACCTACGAGCAGTACTTC
CASSVAQGTYEQYF
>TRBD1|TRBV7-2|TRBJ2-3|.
TGTGCCAGCAGCATAAGGACAGGCGCCTTCACAGATACGCAGTATTTT
CASSIRTGAFTDTQYF
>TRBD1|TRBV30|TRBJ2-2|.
TGTGCTGGACAGGGGGGAACCGGGGAGCTGTTTTTT
CAGQGGTGELFF
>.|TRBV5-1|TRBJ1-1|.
TGCGCCAGCAGCAAAGGACAGTTGCATATGGACACTGAAGCTTTCTTT
CASSKGQLHMDTEAFF
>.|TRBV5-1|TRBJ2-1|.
TGCGCCAGCAGCCTCGGACGGCCGGGGGAGCAGTTCTTC
CASSLGRPGEQFF
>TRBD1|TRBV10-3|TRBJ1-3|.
TGTGCCATCAGCGCCCTGGGACAGACGGGAAACACCATATATTTT
CAISALGQTGNTIYF
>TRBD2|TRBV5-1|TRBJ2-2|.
TGCGCCAGCAGCTTTTGGACTAGCGGGAGTCCCGGGGAGCTGTTTTTT
CASSFWTSGSPGELFF
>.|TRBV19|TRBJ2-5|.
TGTGCCAGTAGTATGGGTAGCAGAGAGACCCAGTACTTC
CASSMGSRETQYF
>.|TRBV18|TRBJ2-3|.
TGTGCCAGCTCACCACTCGGGGCCGGGAGAGGTGGCGCAGATACGCAGTATTTT
CASSPLGAGRGGADTQYF
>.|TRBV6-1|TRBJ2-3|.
TGTGCCAGCAGTGAAAGGGGGCGGGGTGGCACAGATACGCAGTATTTT
CASSERGRGGTDTQYF
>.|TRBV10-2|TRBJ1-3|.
TGCGCCAGCAGTTCCGGGAGCTCTGGAAACACCATATATTTT
CASSSGSSGNTIYF
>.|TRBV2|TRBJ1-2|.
TGTGCCGCTAACGATAGGGTTGGTTATGGCTACACCTTC
CAANDRVGYGYTF
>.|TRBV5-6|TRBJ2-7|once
TGTGCCAGCAGCTTGAGGCTCCCGAGCTCCTACGAGCAGTACTTC
CASSLRLPSSYEQYF
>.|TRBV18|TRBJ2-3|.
TGTGCCAGCTCACGAGATATGGATACGCAGTATTTT
CASSRDMDTQYF
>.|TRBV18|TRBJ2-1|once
TGTGCCAGCTCATCCCCAGGGACCTACAATGAGCAGTTCTTC
CASSSPGTYNEQFF
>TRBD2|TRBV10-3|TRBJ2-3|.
TGTGCCATCAGGCCGGGACTAGGCACAGATACGCAGTATTTT
CAIRPGLGTDTQYF
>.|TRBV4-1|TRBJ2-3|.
TGCGCCAGCAGCCAAGATCAGAAAAGGACAGATACGCAGTATTTT
CASSQDQKRTDTQYF
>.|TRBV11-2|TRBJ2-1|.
TGTGCCAGCAGCTTAAGATCCCCAAGGGATTACAATGAGCAGTTCTTC
CASSLRSPRDYNEQFF
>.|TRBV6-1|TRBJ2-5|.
TGTGCCAGCAGTGCCGGGACAATAGAGACCCAGTACTTC
CASSAGTIETQYF
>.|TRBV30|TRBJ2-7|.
TGTGCCTGGAGTGAAGGACTCGAAGGGAAAAGCGAGCAGTACTTC
CAWSEGLEGKSEQYF
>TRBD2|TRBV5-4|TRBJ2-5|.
TGTGCCAGCAGCCGGGGAGGGCTAGCGGAACAAGAGACCCAGTACTTC
CASSRGGLAEQETQYF
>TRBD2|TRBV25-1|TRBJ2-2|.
TGTGCCAGCATGGTAGCGGGAGCGTCGGACACCGGGGAGCTGTTTTTT
CASMVAGASDTGELFF
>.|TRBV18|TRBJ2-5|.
TGTGCCAGCTCACCCCTATCGAAAAACCTCCAACAAGAGACCCAGTACTTC
CASSPLSKNLQQETQYF
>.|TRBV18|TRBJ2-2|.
TGTGCCAGCTCACCAGAGACATCCACCGGGGAGCTGTTTTTT
CASSPETSTGELFF
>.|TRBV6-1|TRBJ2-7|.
TGTGCCAGCAGTGCCATGGTGGGGACCTTACCCTACGAGCAGTACTTC
CASSAMVGTLPYEQYF
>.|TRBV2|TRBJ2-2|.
TGTGCCAGCTCACTTTGGGCCGGGGAGCTGTTTTTT
CASSLWAGELFF
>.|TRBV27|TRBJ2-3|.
TGTGCCAGCCAATCTCGCTCAGATACGCAGTATTTT
CASQSRSDTQYF
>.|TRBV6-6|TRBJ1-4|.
TGTGCCAGCAGCCAGTCCCGCGGGGAAAAACTGTTTTTT
CASSQSRGEKLFF
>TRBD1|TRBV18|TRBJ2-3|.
TGTGCCAGCTCACCCCTAGGACAGGGGCCCACAGATACGCAGTATTTT
CASSPLGQGPTDTQYF
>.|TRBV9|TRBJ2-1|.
TGTGCCAGCAGCGTATTGCCTAGTTGGGGTGAGCAGTTCTTC
CASSVLPSWGEQFF
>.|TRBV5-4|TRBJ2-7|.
TGTGCCAGCAGCTTGGCCGGAGGGAGTAGCTCCTACGAGCAGTACTTC
CASSLAGGSSSYEQYF
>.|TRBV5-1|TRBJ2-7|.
TGCGCCAGCAGCTTGGGCGGGGCCAACGGTGAGCAGTACTTC
CASSLGGANGEQYF
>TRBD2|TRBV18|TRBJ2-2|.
TGTGCCAGCTCACGCCCGGGACTAGCGGGAGCGAACACCGGGGAGCTGTTTTTT
CASSRPGLAGANTGELFF
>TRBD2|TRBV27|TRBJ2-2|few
TGTGCCAGCAGTCCCCTAGCGGGACTAAACACCGGGGAGCTGTTTTTT
CASSPLAGLNTGELFF
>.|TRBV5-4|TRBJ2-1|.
TGTGCCAGCGTTGCGACTAGTAGTCACAATGAGCAGTTCTTC
CASVATSSHNEQFF
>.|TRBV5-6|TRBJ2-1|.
TGTGCCAGCAGCTTGGAGGGTAGGCAGGGAACTTACAATGAGCAGTTCTTC
CASSLEGRQGTYNEQFF